The rows below give T cell receptor beta chains drawn from one sample of a study of cytotoxic CD8 clonotypes in ibrutinib-treated CLL. Here immunoSEQ multiplex PCR was the method, and the copy in TCRdb shows in-frame clones only, minus some. The sample consists of about 300,000 clones, 70% to 80% of them appearing once. The input for sequencing was PBMCs, taken at disease progression, from a patient treated with ibrutinib. Every receptor here comes from a human donor with chronic lymphocytic leukemia. CDR3s include the opening cysteine and the closing phenylalanine or tryptophan. The order of the fields is V gene, clone size, J gene, D gene, CDR3 protein, CDR3 DNA. A D gene is named only where the DNA matches it firmly. Rows may omit the clone size; those that give it use once, few, many or a size class.

TRBV5-1,.,TRBJ2-7,.,CASSAKGHYEQYF,TGCGCCAGCAGCGCGAAGGGTCACTACGAGCAGTACTTC
TRBV27,.,TRBJ2-4,.,CASSLLADSSLNIQYF,TGTGCCAGCAGTCTCCTCGCCGACAGCTCCTTAAACATTCAGTACTTC
TRBV5-6,.,TRBJ2-5,TRBD1,CASSKTGVQETQYF,TGTGCCAGCAGCAAGACAGGGGTCCAAGAGACCCAGTACTTC
TRBV5-1,few,TRBJ1-1,TRBD1,CASSYQTGVDTEAFF,TGCGCCAGCAGCTACCAGACAGGGGTGGACACTGAAGCTTTCTTT
TRBV6-1,.,TRBJ1-5,TRBD1,CASSKRQGAQPQHF,TGTGCCAGCAGCAAGAGACAGGGGGCCCAGCCCCAGCATTTT
TRBV7-9,.,TRBJ1-2,.,CASSPTSVYGYTF,TGTGCCAGCAGCCCGACTAGTGTATATGGCTACACCTTC
TRBV28,once,TRBJ2-7,.,CASSLSWGIYEQYF,TGTGCCAGCAGTTTGTCTTGGGGGATATACGAGCAGTACTTC
TRBV4-1,.,TRBJ1-6,.,CASSQGPERFSPLHF,TGCGCCAGCAGCCAAGGACCGGAACGATTTTCACCCCTCCACTTT
TRBV29-1,.,TRBJ2-5,.,CSVRHVLRETQYF,TGCAGCGTCCGACACGTACTCCGAGAGACCCAGTACTTC
TRBV4-1,.,TRBJ1-1,.,CASSQMGVNTEAFF,TGCGCCAGCAGCCAAATGGGAGTGAACACTGAAGCTTTCTTT
TRBV11-1,.,TRBJ2-5,.,CASSLAPGPGETQYF,TGTGCCAGCAGCTTAGCCCCGGGACCAGGGGAGACCCAGTACTTC
TRBV2,.,TRBJ2-7,TRBD2,CASSERRVAGGPRYEQYF,TGTGCCAGCAGTGAAAGGAGGGTAGCGGGAGGGCCTAGGTACGAGCAGTACTTC
TRBV7-8,.,TRBJ2-7,.,CASSLSRALYEQYF,TGTGCCAGCAGCTTAAGCAGGGCCCTCTACGAGCAGTACTTC
TRBV7-3,.,TRBJ2-2,TRBD2,CASSLGLAGATGELFF,TGTGCCAGCAGCCTGGGACTAGCGGGAGCAACCGGGGAGCTGTTTTTT
TRBV11-2,.,TRBJ2-7,TRBD1,CASSSGQGRYEQYF,TGTGCCAGCAGCTCCGGACAGGGACGCTACGAGCAGTACTTC
TRBV6-5,.,TRBJ2-2,.,CASSAGNPNTGELFF,TGTGCCAGCAGTGCCGGGAACCCGAACACCGGGGAGCTGTTTTTT
TRBV29-1,once,TRBJ1-4,TRBD1,CSVGGQGATNEKLFF,TGCAGCGTTGGAGGACAGGGAGCAACTAATGAAAAACTGTTTTTT
TRBV5-1,.,TRBJ2-1,.,CASSYRDLQSREQFF,TGCGCCAGCTCATACAGGGATCTGCAGTCTAGGGAGCAGTTCTTC
TRBV10-1,once,TRBJ2-3,TRBD2,CASSESSLLAGEPDTQYF,TGCGCCAGCAGTGAATCTTCCCTCCTAGCGGGAGAGCCAGATACGCAGTATTTT
TRBV29-1,.,TRBJ2-1,TRBD2,CSVAPRRGLASNEQFF,TGCAGCGTTGCCCCCAGAAGGGGACTAGCATCTAATGAGCAGTTCTTC
TRBV5-1,.,TRBJ2-7,.,CASTGTGNYEQYF,TGCGCCAGCACCGGGACCGGCAATTACGAGCAGTACTTC
TRBV9,.,TRBJ1-1,.,CASSAEQGHDTEAFF,TGTGCCAGCAGCGCAGAGCAGGGCCACGACACTGAAGCTTTCTTT
TRBV28,.,TRBJ1-5,.,CASSLTMVGNQPQHF,TGTGCCAGCAGTCTCACCATGGTGGGCAATCAGCCCCAGCATTTT
TRBV27,.,TRBJ1-4,TRBD1,CASSLTGANEKLFF,TGTGCCAGCAGTTTAACAGGGGCAAATGAAAAACTGTTTTTT
TRBV4-3,few,TRBJ1-6,.,CASSPRTVGSYNSPLHF,TGCGCCAGCAGCCCTCGGACCGTGGGCTCCTATAATTCACCCCTCCACTTT
TRBV6-5,many,TRBJ2-7,TRBD1,CASSRQGYGYEQYF,TGTGCCAGCAGTAGACAGGGTTACGGCTACGAGCAGTACTTC
TRBV29-1,.,TRBJ2-7,.,CSVEDQGKDEQYF,TGCAGCGTTGAAGATCAAGGGAAGGACGAGCAGTACTTC
TRBV27,.,TRBJ2-6,.,CASSLRSGANVLTF,TGTGCCAGCAGTCTACGGTCTGGGGCCAACGTCCTGACTTTC
TRBV2,.,TRBJ1-2,.,CASSAHPTANYGYTF,TGTGCCAGCAGTGCCCATCCAACGGCTAACTATGGCTACACCTTC
TRBV7-6,.,TRBJ2-5,TRBD1,CASSSMTGARETQYF,TGTGCCAGCAGCTCAATGACAGGGGCTAGGGAGACCCAGTACTTC
TRBV15,.,TRBJ2-3,.,CATSRSARRSTDTQYF,TGTGCCACCAGCAGATCTGCCAGACGGAGCACAGATACGCAGTATTTT
TRBV19,.,TRBJ2-2,.,CASRNYPGTGELFF,TGTGCCAGTAGGAACTATCCAGGGACCGGGGAGCTGTTTTTT
TRBV9,.,TRBJ2-7,TRBD2,CASSPFSLASGTYEQYF,TGTGCCAGCAGCCCGTTTTCATTGGCTAGCGGGACCTACGAGCAGTACTTC
TRBV28,.,TRBJ1-1,TRBD1,CASSYPYHRGLTTEAFF,TGTGCCAGCAGTTACCCCTACCACAGGGGGCTGACGACTGAAGCTTTCTTT
TRBV28,.,TRBJ1-1,.,CASSPTPTVGTEAFF,TGTGCCAGCAGTCCCACACCGACAGTCGGCACTGAAGCTTTCTTT
TRBV5-1,.,TRBJ2-7,TRBD2,CASKASGIYEQYF,TGCGCCAGCAAGGCTAGCGGAATATACGAGCAGTACTTC